The clone carrying this T cell receptor beta chain was detected only a few times. Antigen: not known. The data originate from a study of T cell repertoires in cytomegalovirus infection. The study's findings and limits: HLA-C-restricted CMV-specific TCR beta clonotypes were dominant in the ex vivo response.

Each CDR3 protein is one row after TCRdb ran MiXCR on the reads. The table has 550,000 to 700,000 distinct CDR3 sequences, under 45% seen once. This CDR3 has 14 amino acids. CDR1 and CDR2 from the germline V gene are SGHTA and FQGNSA. Trimming took 5 bases from V and 4 from J; bases not matched to a gene: 7. This material consisted of cultured PBMCs, taken from culture after CMV antigen stimulation. The TCR was taken from a human donor in good health (CMV status not recorded). Some clones in this sample may be carry-over from other donors' samples. The rearrangement uses TRBV7-2 and TRBJ1-2, with 7 positions matching TRBD1. The CDR3 nucleotides are TGTGCCAGCAGCCCCCATTCAGGGGGCTATGGCTACACCTTC. This translates into CASSPHSGGYGYTF.